This T cell receptor beta chain was captured in a study of blood T cell repertoires in COVID-19. Study-wide background: The cDNA or gDNA used as material had been derived from T cells, B-cell-depleted T cells, or PBMCs.

Per the authors' pipeline: Reference gene primer amplification yielded estimated nucleated cell counts. Produced via immunoSEQ multiplex PCR; TCRdb's table is partial and in-frame only. V and J calls and clone size are those listed in that table; D and trimming were worked out from the DNA. This sample has under 200,000 clones, with 70% to 90% found just once. V lost 6 bases and J 2 bases, leaving 13 bases between the germline ends. The CDR3 is 14 amino acids. Germline-derived CDR1 and CDR2 are SEHNR and FQNEAQ (reference sequence). The sequenced material came from peripheral blood. V and J are TRBV7-9 and TRBJ1-2; D perhaps matches TRBD1 (6 bases). This sequence originates from a man in his 60s with acute or convalescent COVID-19. The CDR3 DNA is TGTGCCAGCAGTTACCCAACAGGGAACTATGGCTACACCTTC. Its translation: CASSYPTGNYGYTF.